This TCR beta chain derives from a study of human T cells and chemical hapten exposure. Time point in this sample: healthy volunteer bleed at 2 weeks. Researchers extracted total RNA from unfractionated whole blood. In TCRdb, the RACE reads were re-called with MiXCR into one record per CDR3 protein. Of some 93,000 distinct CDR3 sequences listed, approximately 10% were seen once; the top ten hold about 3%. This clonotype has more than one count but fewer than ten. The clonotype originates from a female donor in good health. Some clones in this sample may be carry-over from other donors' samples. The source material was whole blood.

The CDR3 sequence is CASSYSSTNNNEQFF. The CDR3 bases are TGTGCCAGCAGTTACTCATCAACCAACAACAATGAGCAGTTCTTC. The gene calls are TRBV6-6 and TRBJ2-1; D uncertain. Germline CDR1 and CDR2: MNHNY and SVGAGI (reference sequence). The length of the CDR3 is 15 residues. With 0 bases removed from V and 5 bases from J, the gap between germline ends came to 11 bases.